The rows below give T cell receptor beta chains drawn from one sample of a study of shared clonotypes between healthy human individuals. Assay: immunoSEQ multiplex PCR; the TCRdb copy retains only in-frame clones and omits some. The sample holds 2 million to 2.5 million clones; approximately 94% are singletons and the top ten take 0.13%. Material: naive CD4+ T cells sorted from blood. These receptors were collected from a man younger than 35 in good health. CDR3s include the opening cysteine and the closing phenylalanine or tryptophan. A D gene is named only where the DNA matches it firmly. Clone size appears in some rows only: once, few, many, or a class for an expanded clone.

d_gene | len | j_gene | v_gene | abundance | CDR3nt | CDR3aa
. | 17 | TRBJ1-5 | TRBV4-1 | few | TGCGCCAGCAGCCAAGACGGCGGGGGTTATGGCAATCAGCCCCAGCATTTT | CASSQDGGGYGNQPQHF
. | 15 | TRBJ1-5 | TRBV25-1 | . | TGTGCCAGCAATCGGACAGCAGAATGCAATCAGCCCCAGCATTTT | CASNRTAECNQPQHF
TRBD2 | 16 | TRBJ2-1 | TRBV28 | . | TGTGCCAGCAGTTCCCCGGGACTAGCGGGAGGAACTGAGCAGTTCTTC | CASSSPGLAGGTEQFF
. | 14 | TRBJ2-1 | TRBV5-1 | . | TGCGCCAGCAGCCAACAGGGCCCTTACAATGAGCAGTTCTTC | CASSQQGPYNEQFF
. | 14 | TRBJ1-6 | TRBV11-2 | . | TGTGCCAGCAGCTGGGGGCTCGGTAATTCACCCCTCCACTTT | CASSWGLGNSPLHF
. | 17 | TRBJ1-4 | TRBV7-9 | . | TGTGCCAGCAGCTTAGGGGACCGGATGAAAGTGGATGAAAAACTGTTTTTT | CASSLGDRMKVDEKLFF
. | 18 | TRBJ2-1 | TRBV4-1 | . | TGCGCCAGCAGCCAAGTCCGACCGGGGCCGGGACCTTACAATGAGCAGTTCTTC | CASSQVRPGPGPYNEQFF
. | 13 | TRBJ2-5 | TRBV7-2 | . | TGTGCCAGCAGCTTAGCGTTGACGGAGACCCAGTACTTC | CASSLALTETQYF
TRBD1 | 17 | TRBJ2-1 | TRBV27 | . | TGTGCCAGCAGTCCCTGGACAGGACTCCGGGCTCCCCCTGAGCAGTTCTTC | CASSPWTGLRAPPEQFF
. | 14 | TRBJ1-2 | TRBV7-8 | . | TGTGCCAGCAGCCTACGGACAAATGGTAACGGCTACACCTTC | CASSLRTNGNGYTF
. | 13 | TRBJ1-5 | TRBV10-1 | . | TGCGCCAGCAGTGAACAGGCAAATCAGCCCCAGCATTTT | CASSEQANQPQHF
TRBD1 | 13 | TRBJ2-3 | TRBV6-1 | . | TGTGCCAGCCTCTTCAGGGGGACAGATACGCAGTATTTT | CASLFRGTDTQYF
TRBD1 | 17 | TRBJ1-6 | TRBV30 | once | TGTGCCTGGAGTGTATCCCGCTCCGGGACAGGGGAGTCACCCCTCCACTTT | CAWSVSRSGTGESPLHF
. | 13 | TRBJ1-1 | TRBV28 | once | TGTGCCAGTTCGAACAGTCTTAACACTGAAGCTTTCTTT | CASSNSLNTEAFF
. | 16 | TRBJ2-5 | TRBV5-6 | once | TGTGCCAGCACCCCGTTCCTCGGGACACCCCAAGAGACCCAGTACTTC | CASTPFLGTPQETQYF
. | 14 | TRBJ1-5 | TRBV4-1 | . | TGCGCCAGCAGCCAAGAGGAAGGGTATCAGCCCCAGCATTTT | CASSQEEGYQPQHF
. | 15 | TRBJ2-1 | TRBV7-7 | . | TGTGCTAGCAGCTTAAACGGGGACTCCTACAATGAGCAGTTCTTC | CASSLNGDSYNEQFF
TRBD1 | 15 | TRBJ1-5 | TRBV19 | . | TGTGCCAGTAGTAAGGACAGGTTAAGCAATCAGCCCCAGCATTTT | CASSKDRLSNQPQHF
TRBD1 | 15 | TRBJ1-2 | TRBV6-1 | . | TGTGCCAGAGGTCCCGGGACAGGGACTATGGATGGCTACACCTTC | CARGPGTGTMDGYTF
. | 13 | TRBJ1-1 | TRBV29-1 | . | TGCAGCGTTAGGGAGGGAGGGAACACTGAAGCTTTCTTT | CSVREGGNTEAFF
TRBD1 | 15 | TRBJ1-5 | TRBV6-5 | . | TGTGCCAGCAGTCGGACAGGGGGCTCGGGCCAGCCCCAGCATTTT | CASSRTGGSGQPQHF
TRBD2 | 12 | TRBJ2-1 | TRBV30 | . | TGTGCCTGGAGCAATCAAGCGGGAGGGCAGTTCTTC | CAWSNQAGGQFF
TRBD1 | 14 | TRBJ1-2 | TRBV19 | . | TGTGCCAGTAGCACTGGACAGGCTAACTATGGCTACACCTTC | CASSTGQANYGYTF
. | 13 | TRBJ1-1 | TRBV29-1 | . | TGCAGCGTTGCCCCCATTTTGAACACTGAAGCTTTCTTT | CSVAPILNTEAFF
. | 14 | TRBJ2-1 | TRBV5-1 | . | TGCGCCAGCAGCTTGGCCCTTCCCTCCGGGGAGCAGTTCTTC | CASSLALPSGEQFF
TRBD2 | 15 | TRBJ2-1 | TRBV6-1 | . | TGTGCCAGCAGTGTTACTAGCGGGAATAGGAATGAGCAGTTCTTC | CASSVTSGNRNEQFF
. | 13 | TRBJ1-6 | TRBV6-1 | . | TGTGCCTCACAACAGGGACCCAATTCACCCCTCCACTTT | CASQQGPNSPLHF
. | 13 | TRBJ2-7 | TRBV10-1 | . | TGCGCCAGCAGTGAGTCGAGCTCCTACGAGCAGTACTTC | CASSESSSYEQYF
. | 12 | TRBJ2-5 | TRBV28 | . | TGTGCCAGCAGCAATGGCCAAGAGACCCAGTACTTC | CASSNGQETQYF
. | 12 | TRBJ2-4 | TRBV29-1 | few | TGCAGCGCCGGACAAGGGGAAGGCATTCAGTACTTC | CSAGQGEGIQYF
TRBD1 | 15 | TRBJ2-7 | TRBV9 | . | TGTGCCAGCAGCACGGGGGACAGGACATCCTACGAGCAGTACTTC | CASSTGDRTSYEQYF
. | 14 | TRBJ1-1 | TRBV30 | . | TGTGCCTGGAGTGTTGCCGGGGGGGCCACTGAAGCTTTCTTT | CAWSVAGGATEAFF
TRBD1 | 15 | TRBJ2-3 | TRBV14 | . | TGTGCCAGCAGCCTCGGGACAGGGGTCACAGATACGCAGTATTTT | CASSLGTGVTDTQYF
. | 15 | TRBJ2-1 | TRBV6-5 | . | TGTGCCAGCAGTTACTCGGGGTTCTCCTACAATGAGCAGTTCTTC | CASSYSGFSYNEQFF
TRBD1 | 17 | TRBJ1-1 | TRBV7-9 | . | TGTGCCAGCAGCGCCGGACAGGGCTCCTTCATGAACACTGAAGCTTTCTTT | CASSAGQGSFMNTEAFF
. | 15 | TRBJ1-2 | TRBV6-5 | . | TGTGCCAGCAGTTATTCGGACACAACTAACTATGGCTACACCTTC | CASSYSDTTNYGYTF
. | 14 | TRBJ2-3 | TRBV5-1 | . | TGCGCCAGCATGCCAAGCCCAGGCACAGATACGCAGTATTTT | CASMPSPGTDTQYF
. | 12 | TRBJ2-2 | TRBV29-1 | once | TGCAGCGTTGACGCCGGAACCGGGGAGCTGTTTTTT | CSVDAGTGELFF
. | 14 | TRBJ2-2 | TRBV6-4 | . | TGTGCCAGCAGTGACTCGGCGAACACCGGGGAGCTGTTTTTT | CASSDSANTGELFF
TRBD2 | 15 | TRBJ2-1 | TRBV4-1 | . | TGCGCCAGCAGCCAGGGACTAGCGGTCTACAATGAGCAGTTCTTC | CASSQGLAVYNEQFF